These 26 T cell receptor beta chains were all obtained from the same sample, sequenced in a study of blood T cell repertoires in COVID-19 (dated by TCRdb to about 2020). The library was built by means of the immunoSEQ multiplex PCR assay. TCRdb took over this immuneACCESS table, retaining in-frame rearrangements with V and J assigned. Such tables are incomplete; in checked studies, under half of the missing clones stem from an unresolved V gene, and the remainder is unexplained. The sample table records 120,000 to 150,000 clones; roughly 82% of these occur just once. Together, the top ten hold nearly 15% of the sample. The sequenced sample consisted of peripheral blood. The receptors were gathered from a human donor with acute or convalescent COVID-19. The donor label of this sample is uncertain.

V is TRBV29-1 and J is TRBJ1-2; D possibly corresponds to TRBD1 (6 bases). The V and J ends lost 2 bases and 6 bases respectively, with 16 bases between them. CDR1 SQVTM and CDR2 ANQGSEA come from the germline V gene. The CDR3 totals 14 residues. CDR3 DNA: TGCAGCGTTGAAAAAATGGTCCCAGGGGATGGCTACACCTTC. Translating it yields CSVEKMVPGDGYTF. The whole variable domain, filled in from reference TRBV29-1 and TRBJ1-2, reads SAVISQKPSRDICQRGTSLTIQCQVDSQVTMMFWYRQQPGQSLTLIATANQGSEATYESGFVIDKFPISRPNLTFSTLTVSNMSPEDSSIYLCSVEKMVPGDGYTFGSGTRLTVV.

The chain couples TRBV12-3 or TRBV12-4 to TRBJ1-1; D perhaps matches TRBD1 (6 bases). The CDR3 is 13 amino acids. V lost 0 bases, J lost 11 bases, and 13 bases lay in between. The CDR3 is CASSLAGRGHAFF. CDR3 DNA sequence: TGTGCCAGCAGTTTAGCCGGGAGGGGACACGCTTTCTTT.

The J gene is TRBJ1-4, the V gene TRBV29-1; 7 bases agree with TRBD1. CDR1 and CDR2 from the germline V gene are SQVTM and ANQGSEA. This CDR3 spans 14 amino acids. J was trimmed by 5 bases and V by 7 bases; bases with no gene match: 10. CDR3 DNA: TGCAGCGCCCGGGACAGTACGGGAAATGAAAAACTGTTTTTT. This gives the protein CSARDSTGNEKLFF.

The CDR3 DNA is TGTGCCAGCAGCCAAGAGGGCAGGAACACTGAAGCTTTCTTT. It is translated as CASSQEGRNTEAFF. The V and J genes are TRBV3-1 (or the pseudogene TRBV3-2) and TRBJ1-1; D remains ambiguous. Germline V gives CDR1 LGHDT, CDR2 YNNKEL (reference sequence). The CDR3 extends over 14 amino acids. V was cut by 0 bases and J by 1 base, with 6 bases left in between.

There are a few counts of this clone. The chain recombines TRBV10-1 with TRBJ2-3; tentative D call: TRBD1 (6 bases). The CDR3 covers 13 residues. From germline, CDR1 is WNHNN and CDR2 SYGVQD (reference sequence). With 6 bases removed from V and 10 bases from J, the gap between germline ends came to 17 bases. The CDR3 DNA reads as TGCGCCAGCAGCGCCCGGGACAAAACTCCGCAGTATTTT. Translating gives CASSARDKTPQYF.

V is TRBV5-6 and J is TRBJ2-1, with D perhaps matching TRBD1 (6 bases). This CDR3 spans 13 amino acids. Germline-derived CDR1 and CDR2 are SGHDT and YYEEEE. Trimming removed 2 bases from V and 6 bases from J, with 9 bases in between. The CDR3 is CASSFYRVNEQFF. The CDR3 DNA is TGTGCCAGCAGCTTTTACAGGGTCAATGAGCAGTTCTTC.

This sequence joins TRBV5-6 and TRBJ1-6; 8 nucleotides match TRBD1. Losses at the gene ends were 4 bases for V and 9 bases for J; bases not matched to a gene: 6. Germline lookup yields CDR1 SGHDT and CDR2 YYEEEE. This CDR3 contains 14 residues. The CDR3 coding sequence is TGTGCCAGCAGCCCAGGGGGCTTCTCTTCACCCCTCCACTTT. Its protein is CASSPGGFSSPLHF. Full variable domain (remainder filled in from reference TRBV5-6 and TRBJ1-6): DAGVTQSPTHLIKTRGQQVTLRCSPKSGHDTVSWYQQALGQGPQFIFQYYEEEERQRGNFPDRFSGHQFPNYSSELNVNALLLGDSALYLCASSPGGFSSPLHFGNGTRLTVT.

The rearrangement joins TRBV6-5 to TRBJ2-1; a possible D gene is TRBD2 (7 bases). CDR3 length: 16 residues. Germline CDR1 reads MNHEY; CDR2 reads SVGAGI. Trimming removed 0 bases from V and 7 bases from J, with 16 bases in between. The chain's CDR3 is CASSYSKAGASNEQFF. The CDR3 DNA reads TGTGCCAGCAGTTACTCGAAGGCGGGGGCGTCAAATGAGCAGTTCTTC.

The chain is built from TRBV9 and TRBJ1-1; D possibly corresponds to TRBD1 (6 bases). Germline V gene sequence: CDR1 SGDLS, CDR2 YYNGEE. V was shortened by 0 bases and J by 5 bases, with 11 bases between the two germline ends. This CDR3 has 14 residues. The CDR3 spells CASSVVGGKTEAFF. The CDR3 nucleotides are TGTGCCAGCAGCGTAGTAGGGGGTAAAACTGAAGCTTTCTTT. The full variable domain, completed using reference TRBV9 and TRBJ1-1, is DSGVTQTPKHLITATGQRVTLRCSPRSGDLSVYWYQQSLDQGLQFLIQYYNGEERAKGNILERFSAQQFPDLHSELNLSSLELGDSALYFCASSVVGGKTEAFFGQGTRLTVV.

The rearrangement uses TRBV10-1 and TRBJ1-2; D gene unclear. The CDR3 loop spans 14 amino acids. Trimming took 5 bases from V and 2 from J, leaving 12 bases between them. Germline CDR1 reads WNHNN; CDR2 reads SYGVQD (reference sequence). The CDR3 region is CASSPATLNYGYTF. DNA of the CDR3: TGCGCCAGCAGTCCTGCTACGCTGAACTATGGCTACACCTTC.

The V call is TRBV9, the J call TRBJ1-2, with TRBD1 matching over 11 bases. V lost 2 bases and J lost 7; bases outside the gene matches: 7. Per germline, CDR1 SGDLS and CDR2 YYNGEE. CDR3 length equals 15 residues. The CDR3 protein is CASSVDRGLFGGYTF. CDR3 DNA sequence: TGTGCCAGCAGCGTGGACAGGGGGCTTTTCGGTGGCTACACCTTC.

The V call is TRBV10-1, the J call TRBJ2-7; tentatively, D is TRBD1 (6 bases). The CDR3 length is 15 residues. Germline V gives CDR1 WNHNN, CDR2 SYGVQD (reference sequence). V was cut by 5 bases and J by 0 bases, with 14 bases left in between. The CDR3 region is CASSKAGTSSYEQYF. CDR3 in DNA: TGCGCCAGCAGTAAAGCCGGGACATCCTCCTACGAGCAGTACTTC.

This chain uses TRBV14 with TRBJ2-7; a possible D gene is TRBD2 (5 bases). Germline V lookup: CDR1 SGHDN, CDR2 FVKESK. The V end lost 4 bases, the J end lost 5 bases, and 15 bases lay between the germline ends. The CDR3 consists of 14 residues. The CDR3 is CASSPGSRRHEQYF. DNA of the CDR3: TGTGCCAGCAGCCCGGGATCCCGACGGCACGAGCAGTACTTC.

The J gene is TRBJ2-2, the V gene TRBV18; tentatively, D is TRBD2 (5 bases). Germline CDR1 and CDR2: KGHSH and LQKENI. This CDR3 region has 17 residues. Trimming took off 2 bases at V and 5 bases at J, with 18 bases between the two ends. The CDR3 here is CASSPRMIGETTGELFF. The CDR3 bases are TGTGCCAGCTCACCAAGAATGATCGGGGAGACTACCGGGGAGCTGTTTTTT.

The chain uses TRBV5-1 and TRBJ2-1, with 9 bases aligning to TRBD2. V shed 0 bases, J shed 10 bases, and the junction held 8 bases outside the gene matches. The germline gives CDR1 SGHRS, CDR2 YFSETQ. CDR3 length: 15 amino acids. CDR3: CASSLEARGGREQFF. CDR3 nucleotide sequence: TGCGCCAGCAGCTTGGAAGCGCGGGGGGGCCGCGAGCAGTTCTTC.

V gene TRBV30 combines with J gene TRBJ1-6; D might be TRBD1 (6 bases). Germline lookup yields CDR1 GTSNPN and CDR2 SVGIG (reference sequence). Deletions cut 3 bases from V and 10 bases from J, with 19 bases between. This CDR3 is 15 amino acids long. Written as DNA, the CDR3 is TGTGCCTGGAGGGCCCGCGGACAGCAGGGCTCACCCCTCCACTTT. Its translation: CAWRARGQQGSPLHF.

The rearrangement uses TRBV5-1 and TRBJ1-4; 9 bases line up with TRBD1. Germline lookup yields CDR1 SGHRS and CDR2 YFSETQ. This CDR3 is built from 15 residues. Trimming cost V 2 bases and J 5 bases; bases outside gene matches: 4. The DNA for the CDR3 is TGCGCCAGCAGCTTACCGGGACAGGGAAATGAAAAACTGTTTTTT. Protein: CASSLPGQGNEKLFF.

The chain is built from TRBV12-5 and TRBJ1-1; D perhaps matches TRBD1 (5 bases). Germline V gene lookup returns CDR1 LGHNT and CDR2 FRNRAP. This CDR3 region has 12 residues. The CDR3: CAGGGGFTEAFF. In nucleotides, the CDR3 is TGTGCGGGCGGGGGTGGTTTCACTGAAGCTTTCTTT.

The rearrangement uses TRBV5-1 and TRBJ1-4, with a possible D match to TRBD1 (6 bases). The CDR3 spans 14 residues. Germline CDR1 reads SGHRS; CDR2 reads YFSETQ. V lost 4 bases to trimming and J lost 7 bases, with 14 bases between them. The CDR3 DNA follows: TGCGCCAGCAGCGGGGACACCTGGGGTGAAAAACTGTTTTTT. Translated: CASSGDTWGEKLFF.

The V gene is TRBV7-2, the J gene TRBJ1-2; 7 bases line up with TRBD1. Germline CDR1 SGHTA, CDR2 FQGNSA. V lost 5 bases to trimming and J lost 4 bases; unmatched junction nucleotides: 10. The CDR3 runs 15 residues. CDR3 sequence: CASSPMTGPLYGYTF. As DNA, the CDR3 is TGTGCCAGCAGCCCCATGACAGGGCCTCTCTATGGCTACACCTTC.

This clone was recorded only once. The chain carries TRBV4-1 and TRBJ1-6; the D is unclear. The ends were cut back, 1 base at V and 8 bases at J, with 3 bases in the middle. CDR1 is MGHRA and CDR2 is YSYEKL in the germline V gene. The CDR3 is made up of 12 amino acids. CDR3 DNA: TGCGCCAGCAGCCAAGCCGATTCACCCCTCCACTTT. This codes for CASSQADSPLHF.

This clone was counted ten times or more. CDR3 amino acids: CASKPGRGYEQYF. CDR3 nucleotide sequence: TGTGCCAGCAAGCCGGGGAGGGGCTACGAGCAGTACTTC. The chain carries TRBV2 and TRBJ2-7, with 7 bases matching TRBD2. Unmatched junction bases numbered 6, after V lost 7 bases and J lost 3 bases. From germline, CDR1 is SNHLY and CDR2 FYNNEI. The CDR3 totals 13 residues.

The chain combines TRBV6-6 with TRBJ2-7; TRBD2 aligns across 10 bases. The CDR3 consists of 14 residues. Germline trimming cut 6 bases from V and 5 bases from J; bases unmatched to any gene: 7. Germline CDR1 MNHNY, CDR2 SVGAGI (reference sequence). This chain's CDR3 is CASSLSGGSDEQYF. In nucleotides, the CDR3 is TGTGCCAGCAGCCTTAGCGGGGGGAGCGACGAGCAGTACTTC.

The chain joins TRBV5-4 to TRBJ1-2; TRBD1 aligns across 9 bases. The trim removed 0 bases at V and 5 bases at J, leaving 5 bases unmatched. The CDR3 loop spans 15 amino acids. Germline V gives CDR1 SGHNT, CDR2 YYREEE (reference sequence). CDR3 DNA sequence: TGTGCCAGCAGCTTGGGCGGGGACAGGGCTTATGGCTACACCTTC. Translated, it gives CASSLGGDRAYGYTF.

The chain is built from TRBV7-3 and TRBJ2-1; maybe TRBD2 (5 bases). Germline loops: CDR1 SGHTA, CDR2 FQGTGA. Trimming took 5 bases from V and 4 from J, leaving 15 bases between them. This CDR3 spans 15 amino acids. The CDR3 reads CASSPRSGSYNEQFF. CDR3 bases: TGTGCCAGCAGCCCCCGCAGCGGTTCTTACAATGAGCAGTTCTTC.

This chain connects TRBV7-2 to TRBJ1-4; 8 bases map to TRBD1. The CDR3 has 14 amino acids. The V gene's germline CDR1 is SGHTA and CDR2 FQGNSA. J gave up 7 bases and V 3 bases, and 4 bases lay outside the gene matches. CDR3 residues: CASSFSGGSEKLFF. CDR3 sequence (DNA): TGTGCCAGCAGCTTTTCAGGGGGCAGTGAAAAACTGTTTTTT.